The text below deals with one T cell receptor (beta chain). What it recognizes is unknown. This sample was included in a study of a mutant IDH1 vaccine in newly diagnosed glioma. As for the study in general: Patients came in for eight vaccinations, in weeks 1, 3, 5, 7, 11, 15, 19 and 23. The study started vaccination 4-6 weeks after radiotherapy alone, or with temozolomide cycles. A 62.5% male, about 38% female split and a mean age of about 40 years characterized treated patients. Most patients had radiochemotherapy with temozolomide before enrollment; others had one alone.

Trimming took 0 bases from V and 7 from J, leaving 4 bases between them. There are 12 residues in the CDR3. Germline CDR1 reads LGHNA; CDR2 reads YNFKEQ. Documented time point: week 23, last vaccination. Doses consisted of 300 ug of mutant IDH1 20-mer peptide each, paired with topical imiquimod. TCRdb's copy holds only in-frame clones and misses some; the assay was immunoSEQ multiplex PCR. The table shows roughly 60,000 clones, with about 80% occurring only once. This TCR was sampled from a man aged 35 to 55 with glioma. The specimen was PBMCs, collected from a glioma patient whose treatment included an IDH1 peptide vaccine. The chain couples TRBV4-2 to TRBJ1-5; D uncertain. CDR3 protein: CASSQDRQPQHF. For the CDR3, the DNA is TGTGCCAGCAGCCAAGATAGGCAGCCCCAGCATTTT.